Listed below are T cell receptor beta chains from one sample, sequenced in a study of cytomegalovirus exposure and HLA in healthy donors. Repertoires were generated with immunoSEQ multiplex PCR, while TCRdb's copy carries only in-frame clones and drops some. The data contain 95,000 to 150,000 clones, about 10% of them singletons. The sample consisted of PBMCs. Receptors originate from a woman aged 18 to 35 in good health and CMV-seropositive. Each CDR3 is given with its conserved first and last residue. The D gene is left open where the match is weak.

V gene | D gene | CDR3 protein
TRBV5-1 | TRBD2 | CASSPVTSGRSYEQFF
TRBV30 | TRBD2 | CAWSVQGSGSISEQFF
TRBV5-1 | TRBD1 | CASRHAGQGIVNTGELFF
TRBV19 | - | CASSTKTGYTEAFF
TRBV9 | - | CASSPRLGGTDTQYF
TRBV5-1 | - | CASSPGVGGTDTQYF
TRBV13 | TRBD2 | CASSSTTSGPYNEQFF
TRBV5-4 | TRBD2 | CASSLGLAGGEDTQYF
TRBV13 | TRBD1 | CASSSNLPGQDQHSYEQYF
TRBV6-5 | - | CASSYLTGSEETQYF
TRBV9 | TRBD1 | CASSVGQGRNQPQHF
TRBV5-1 | - | CASSLAEAGNTEAFF
TRBV21-1 | - | CASSSAFSGGPQHF
TRBV6-1 | - | CASSEGTENQPQHF
TRBV6-4 | - | CASSVFRGEENTEAFF
TRBV30 | - | CAWTSGSYGYTF
TRBV19 | - | CASTVGSMSEKLFF
TRBV5-1 | - | CASSLVVQGEAFF
TRBV9 | TRBD1 | CASSVGVTGGLEQFF
TRBV15 | - | CATSSRRGNEQFF
TRBV19 | - | CASSMLGGGGYTF